Listed below are T cell receptor beta chains from one sample, sequenced in a study of T-cell reconstitution after alpha-beta-depleted transplantation in children. TCRdb recomputed calls from the PCR reads with MiXCR, one row per CDR3 protein. The table records tens of thousands of distinct CDR3 sequences, about 40% of them present only once. The sequencing used PBMCs, mostly from graft donor cells, collected 360 days after TCRalphabeta/CD19-depleted stem cell transplant. Receptors were obtained from a male patient younger than 18 who had a stem cell transplant for acute lymphoblastic leukemia, so the T cells may come from the graft donor. Each CDR3 is given with its conserved first and last residue. D genes are given only for firm matches. Some rows mark clone size as missing; the rest say once, few, many or name a class of expanded clone.

D	V	size	J	CDR3	DNA
NA	TRBV28	NA	TRBJ2-1	CATKRGDEQFF	TGTGCCACCAAAAGGGGGGATGAGCAGTTCTTC
NA	TRBV15	few	TRBJ2-6	CATSRDGHFSGANVLTF	TGTGCCACCAGCAGAGATGGGCACTTCTCTGGGGCCAACGTCCTGACTTTC
NA	TRBV4-3	NA	TRBJ2-1	CASSQVRLGGNEQFF	TGCGCCAGCAGCCAAGTTCGACTAGGCGGCAATGAGCAGTTCTTC
NA	TRBV10-3	NA	TRBJ2-7	CAISESVLPYEQYF	TGTGCCATCAGTGAGTCGGTACTACCCTACGAGCAGTACTTC
NA	TRBV9	few	TRBJ2-7	CASSPDSGSSSYEQYF	TGTGCCAGCAGCCCCGACTCGGGCAGTAGCTCCTACGAGCAGTACTTC
TRBD2	TRBV6-5	few	TRBJ2-7	CASSVTVASGGGIYEQYF	TGTGCCAGCAGCGTTACTGTAGCTAGCGGGGGGGGAATCTACGAGCAGTACTTC
TRBD2	TRBV6-5	NA	TRBJ2-3	CASSYSAGGPTDTQYF	TGTGCCAGCAGTTACTCAGCGGGGGGGCCGACAGATACGCAGTATTTT
TRBD2	TRBV5-1	NA	TRBJ2-5	CASSPNLAGPETQYF	TGCGCCAGCAGTCCTAACCTAGCGGGACCAGAGACCCAGTACTTC
TRBD2	TRBV28	few	TRBJ2-1	CASSLPRTSGEQFF	TGTGCCAGCAGTTTACCCCGGACTAGCGGGGAGCAGTTCTTC
NA	TRBV3-1	few	TRBJ2-7	CASSPRGGLSSYEQYF	TGTGCCAGCAGCCCCCGAGGGGGACTGAGCTCCTACGAGCAGTACTTC
NA	TRBV10-3	NA	TRBJ1-1	CAISEGFVTEAFF	TGTGCCATCAGTGAAGGGTTCGTCACTGAAGCTTTCTTT
TRBD2	TRBV4-2	NA	TRBJ2-1	CASSHRAVAGDNEQFF	TGTGCCAGCAGCCACAGAGCGGTAGCGGGAGATAATGAGCAGTTCTTC
TRBD1	TRBV12-3/TRBV12-4	NA	TRBJ2-7	CASSTIHLGQGVYEQYF	TGTGCCAGCAGCACTATACATCTGGGACAGGGGGTCTACGAGCAGTACTTC
TRBD1	TRBV7-6	few	TRBJ2-7	CASSLEGGQGYEQYF	TGTGCCAGCAGCTTAGAGGGGGGACAGGGCTACGAGCAGTACTTC
NA	TRBV5-1	few	TRBJ1-2	CASSSKGAKDYGYTF	TGCGCCAGCAGCTCTAAAGGGGCTAAGGACTATGGCTACACCTTC
NA	TRBV6-1	NA	TRBJ1-5	CASSRVGGQPQHF	TGTGCCAGCAGCCGGGTGGGGGGGCAGCCCCAGCATTTT
NA	TRBV5-5	NA	TRBJ2-1	CASSYQREPLYNEQFF	TGTGCCAGCAGCTACCAACGGGAGCCCCTTTACAATGAGCAGTTCTTC
TRBD2	TRBV12-5	NA	TRBJ2-2	CASATLAGSTGELFF	TGTGCTAGTGCCACACTAGCGGGGTCGACCGGGGAGCTGTTTTTT
TRBD1	TRBV20-1	once	TRBJ2-6	CSARLTGPGANVLTF	TGCAGTGCTAGACTGACAGGGCCGGGGGCCAACGTCCTGACTTTC
NA	TRBV12-3/TRBV12-4	NA	TRBJ2-7	CASSPWDINEQYF	TGTGCCAGCAGTCCTTGGGACATTAACGAGCAGTACTTC
TRBD2	TRBV9	few	TRBJ2-1	CASSGPGLAGYEQFF	TGTGCCAGCAGCGGGCCGGGACTAGCGGGGTATGAGCAGTTCTTC
NA	TRBV10-3	NA	TRBJ1-2	CAISESEGVGGYTF	TGTGCCATCAGTGAGTCTGAAGGTGTTGGTGGCTACACCTTC
NA	TRBV4-2	few	TRBJ2-7	CASSQDPLARAQYF	TGTGCCAGCAGCCAAGATCCCCTAGCGAGGGCGCAGTACTTC
TRBD2	TRBV10-3	NA	TRBJ2-3	CAISEVAGAGNTQYF	TGTGCCATCAGTGAGGTAGCGGGAGCGGGAAATACGCAGTATTTT
NA	TRBV20-1	NA	TRBJ1-2	CSAQRGVDYGYTF	TGCAGTGCCCAGAGGGGGGTGGACTATGGCTACACCTTC
NA	TRBV12-3/TRBV12-4	NA	TRBJ2-7	CASSWSYGEYEQYF	TGTGCCAGCAGTTGGTCTTACGGCGAATACGAGCAGTACTTC
TRBD1	TRBV20-1	NA	TRBJ2-5	CSARKGAQETQYF	TGCAGTGCTAGAAAGGGGGCCCAAGAGACCCAGTACTTC
TRBD1	TRBV7-9	NA	TRBJ2-7	CASRNSGTGVGEQYF	TGTGCCAGCAGAAACTCCGGGACAGGGGTGGGTGAGCAGTACTTC
NA	TRBV7-9	NA	TRBJ1-6	CASSPGLIENSPLHF	TGTGCCAGCAGCCCCGGACTGATTGAAAATTCACCCCTCCACTTT
TRBD1	TRBV20-1	NA	TRBJ2-5	CSAKTGQGIQETQYF	TGCAGTGCTAAGACAGGACAGGGGATACAAGAGACCCAGTACTTC
NA	TRBV20-1	NA	TRBJ2-4	CSARDGGVWDIQYF	TGCAGTGCTAGAGATGGCGGGGTCTGGGACATTCAGTACTTC
TRBD1	TRBV6-5	few	TRBJ2-3	CASSSGDRAPYF	TGTGCCAGCAGCTCTGGGGACAGGGCCCCATATTTT
TRBD2	TRBV6-5	NA	TRBJ2-7	CASSYSRTSGAYEQYF	TGTGCCAGCAGTTACTCGAGAACTAGCGGGGCCTACGAGCAGTACTTC
TRBD1	TRBV7-9	few	TRBJ1-2	CASSIGAGQGAHYGYTF	TGTGCCAGCAGCATAGGAGCAGGACAGGGGGCTCACTATGGCTACACCTTC
NA	TRBV20-1	few	TRBJ2-5	CSARDYDQETQYF	TGCAGTGCTAGAGATTACGACCAAGAGACCCAGTACTTC
NA	TRBV12-3/TRBV12-4	few	TRBJ1-1	CASSFGPGNTEAFF	TGTGCCAGCAGTTTCGGTCCGGGGAACACTGAAGCTTTCTTT
NA	TRBV5-5	NA	TRBJ1-4	CASSLGISTNEKLFF	TGTGCCAGCAGCCTGGGGATTTCAACTAATGAAAAACTGTTTTTT
NA	TRBV7-9	NA	TRBJ2-7	CASRGPGVLNEQYF	TGTGCCAGCAGGGGGCCGGGCGTCCTCAACGAGCAGTACTTC
NA	TRBV5-1	NA	TRBJ2-7	CASSVGLMLYEQYF	TGCGCCAGCAGCGTGGGACTCATGCTGTACGAGCAGTACTTC
TRBD1	TRBV7-9	few	TRBJ2-7	CASSLGGQIYEQYF	TGTGCCAGCAGCTTAGGGGGACAGATCTACGAGCAGTACTTC
NA	TRBV28	NA	TRBJ2-3	CASSPRTISTDTQYF	TGTGCCAGCAGTCCCCGGACTATCAGCACAGATACGCAGTATTTT
NA	TRBV28	NA	TRBJ1-2	CASIGVQYGYTF	TGTGCCAGCATAGGGGTTCAATATGGCTACACCTTC
NA	TRBV3-1	few	TRBJ2-1	CASSRTNEQFF	TGTGCCAGCAGCCGGACCAATGAGCAGTTCTTC
TRBD1	TRBV24-1	many	TRBJ1-2	CATSDGDRSNHGYTF	TGTGCCACCAGTGATGGGGACAGGTCCAATCATGGCTACACCTTC
NA	TRBV6-1	NA	TRBJ2-2	CASSTVWRGNTGELFF	TGTGCCAGCAGTACCGTTTGGCGGGGAAACACCGGGGAGCTGTTTTTT
TRBD2	TRBV12-3/TRBV12-4	few	TRBJ2-1	CASSLDSLAACEQFF	TGTGCCAGCAGTTTAGATAGTCTAGCGGCGTGTGAGCAGTTCTTC
NA	TRBV29-1	once	TRBJ2-2	CSVEGYYTGELFF	TGCAGCGTTGAAGGCTACTACACCGGGGAGCTGTTTTTT
NA	TRBV28	NA	TRBJ2-1	CASGIRRTRLQDEQFF	TGTGCCAGCGGAATCCGAAGGACTCGTCTACAGGATGAGCAGTTCTTC
NA	TRBV5-1	NA	TRBJ1-4	CASSLAGEGPQEKLFF	TGCGCCAGCAGCTTGGCCGGTGAGGGCCCTCAGGAAAAACTGTTTTTT
TRBD1	TRBV11-2	NA	TRBJ2-1	CASSVGTGFYNEQFF	TGTGCCAGCAGCGTGGGGACAGGGTTTTACAATGAGCAGTTCTTC
NA	TRBV5-1	few	TRBJ2-5	CASSRAADGETQYF	TGCGCCAGCAGCAGAGCCGCGGATGGGGAGACCCAGTACTTC
TRBD1	TRBV29-1	NA	TRBJ2-1	CSAAPGTGAYNEQFF	TGCAGCGCTGCCCCCGGGACAGGGGCCTACAATGAGCAGTTCTTC
NA	TRBV6-2/TRBV6-3	few	TRBJ2-7	CASSYEGRPTYEQYF	TGTGCCAGCAGTTACGAGGGGCGTCCCACCTACGAGCAGTACTTC
NA	TRBV24-1	once	TRBJ2-1	CATSDSIMEQFF	TGTGCCACCAGTGATTCTATCATGGAGCAGTTCTTC
TRBD2	TRBV20-1	NA	TRBJ2-1	CCALVLGLAARTYNEQFF	TGCTGTGCTTTGGTTTTGGGACTAGCGGCTCGCACCTACAATGAGCAGTTCTTC
TRBD1	TRBV2	NA	TRBJ2-7	CASSEEGQGFYEQYF	TGTGCCAGCAGTGAAGAGGGACAGGGGTTTTACGAGCAGTACTTC
NA	TRBV7-8	NA	TRBJ2-1	CASSLRFVGNEQFF	TGTGCCAGCAGCTTAAGGTTTGTAGGAAATGAGCAGTTCTTC
TRBD2	TRBV10-3	NA	TRBJ2-1	CAISESLAGGSNEQFF	TGTGCCATCAGTGAGTCCCTAGCGGGGGGGTCGAATGAGCAGTTCTTC
TRBD2	TRBV6-5	NA	TRBJ2-5	CASSYGTSGGQETQYF	TGTGCCAGCAGTTACGGGACTAGCGGGGGCCAAGAGACCCAGTACTTC